A selection of T cell receptor beta chains follows, all from one sample in a study of T cells in localized non-small cell lung cancer. Sequenced by immunoSEQ multiplex PCR; TCRdb stores in-frame clones only, minus some. The data contain 5,000 or so clones, approximately 33% of them singletons. The specimen comprised lung tumor tissue, sampled before any cancer treatment. The source of these receptors is a female donor older than 55 with stage I lung adenocarcinoma. The CDR3 runs from the conserved cysteine through the conserved F or W. A D gene is named only where the DNA matches it firmly. Clone size is given for some rows only: seen once, a few or many times, or a class if the clone is expanded.

abundance: .; v_gene: TRBV18; j_gene: TRBJ1-6; d_gene: .; CDR3nt: TGTGCCAGCTCGTCCGGGTACGGAAGCTCCTATAATTCACCCCTCCACTTT; CDR3aa: CASSSGYGSSYNSPLHF
abundance: .; v_gene: TRBV28; j_gene: TRBJ1-3; d_gene: .; CDR3nt: TGTGCCAGCAGACTACAGGGTTACTCTGGAAACACCATATATTTT; CDR3aa: CASRLQGYSGNTIYF
abundance: large; v_gene: TRBV9; j_gene: TRBJ2-1; d_gene: .; CDR3nt: TGTGCCAGCAGCGTAGGAGCTTCGCTAGCGATGAATGAGCAGTTCTTC; CDR3aa: CASSVGASLAMNEQFF
abundance: .; v_gene: TRBV19; j_gene: TRBJ1-1; d_gene: .; CDR3nt: TGTGCCAGTAGTTTACGAACCCCGGAGGGGACTGAAGCTTTCTTT; CDR3aa: CASSLRTPEGTEAFF
abundance: few; v_gene: TRBV6-7; j_gene: TRBJ2-5; d_gene: TRBD2; CDR3nt: TGTGCCAGCAGTTCCACCGGGACTAGCGGGGGAATTCAAGAGACCCAGTACTTC; CDR3aa: CASSSTGTSGGIQETQYF
abundance: .; v_gene: TRBV30; j_gene: TRBJ2-7; d_gene: .; CDR3nt: TGTGCCTGGAGTGTTCAGCCGGGACACATCTACGAGCAGTACTTC; CDR3aa: CAWSVQPGHIYEQYF
abundance: .; v_gene: TRBV15; j_gene: TRBJ2-7; d_gene: TRBD1; CDR3nt: TGTGCCACCAGCAGAACATCGGACAGGGGAAGGTACGAGCAGTACTTC; CDR3aa: CATSRTSDRGRYEQYF
abundance: .; v_gene: TRBV10-3; j_gene: TRBJ1-5; d_gene: .; CDR3nt: TGTGCCATCAGTGCATCGGGGGTTCAGCCCCAGCATTTT; CDR3aa: CAISASGVQPQHF
abundance: medium-sized; v_gene: TRBV11-3; j_gene: TRBJ2-2; d_gene: .; CDR3nt: TGTGCCAGCAGCCCATCTGCCTGGCAGGGGGGCACCGGGGAGCTGTTTTTT; CDR3aa: CASSPSAWQGGTGELFF
abundance: few; v_gene: TRBV19; j_gene: TRBJ1-1; d_gene: .; CDR3nt: TGTGCCAGTAGTATAAGGAGTCCCACTGAAGCTTTCTTT; CDR3aa: CASSIRSPTEAFF
abundance: .; v_gene: TRBV19; j_gene: TRBJ1-5; d_gene: .; CDR3nt: TGTGCCAGTAGTTTGGGACGGATTTATAGCAATCAGCCCCAGCATTTT; CDR3aa: CASSLGRIYSNQPQHF
abundance: many; v_gene: TRBV11-3; j_gene: TRBJ2-2; d_gene: TRBD2; CDR3nt: TGTGCCAGCAGCCCCGGACTAGCTGGCACCGGGGAGCTGTTTTTT; CDR3aa: CASSPGLAGTGELFF
abundance: .; v_gene: TRBV11-3; j_gene: TRBJ2-5; d_gene: TRBD2; CDR3nt: TGTGCCAGCAGCTTGGCGGGGGGGCCAGGAGAGACCCAGTACTTC; CDR3aa: CASSLAGGPGETQYF
abundance: medium-sized; v_gene: TRBV6-8; j_gene: TRBJ1-4; d_gene: .; CDR3nt: TGTGCCAGCATCGAGGGGCCAGGGAACGAAAAACTGTTTTTT; CDR3aa: CASIEGPGNEKLFF
abundance: .; v_gene: TRBV7-6; j_gene: TRBJ2-1; d_gene: TRBD2; CDR3nt: TGTGCCAGCAGCTCCTCAGCGGGGGGCCAGGGGGAGCAGTTCTTC; CDR3aa: CASSSSAGGQGEQFF
abundance: .; v_gene: TRBV25-1; j_gene: TRBJ2-1; d_gene: TRBD2; CDR3nt: TGTGCCAGCAGTGTGGCTAGCGGGCACAATGAGCAGTTCTTC; CDR3aa: CASSVASGHNEQFF
abundance: few; v_gene: TRBV7-5; j_gene: TRBJ1-5; d_gene: .; CDR3nt: TGTGCCAGCAGAAAAGACACTGGGAGCAATCAGCCCCAGCATTTT; CDR3aa: CASRKDTGSNQPQHF
abundance: .; v_gene: TRBV10-2; j_gene: TRBJ2-2; d_gene: .; CDR3nt: TGCGCCAGCAGTGAACGGGGTTCTTACGAGGGAACCGGGGAGCTGTTTTTT; CDR3aa: CASSERGSYEGTGELFF
abundance: .; v_gene: TRBV19; j_gene: TRBJ1-1; d_gene: .; CDR3nt: TGTGCCAGTAGTATAGCCCTCGGTTTGGGCACTGAAGCTTTCTTT; CDR3aa: CASSIALGLGTEAFF